This T cell receptor beta chain was recovered during a study of blood T cells in healthy people across ages. The CDR3 is made up of 17 amino acids. Germline-derived CDR1 and CDR2 are SGHTA and FQGNSA. Trimming cost V 5 bases and J 7 bases; bases outside gene matches: 16. This clonotype was observed a handful of times. Its antigen remains unknown. A J-beta primer mix and a sample-barcoded 5' primer were used in a second PCR of roughly 6 to 12 cycles. TCRdb itself ran the 5' RACE reads through MiXCR, one entry per CDR3 protein. Found here are about 1,800,000 distinct CDR3 sequences, roughly 30% of them singletons; the top ten hold 7.7%. Whole-study results and caveats: The recorded TCR beta diversity per million T cells decreased in a roughly linear manner with age. The unknown donor CMV status may have confounded expanded clonotype changes.

This clonotype was obtained from a young woman in good health. Sequenced input: blood. This sequence joins TRBV7-2 and TRBJ1-4; 7 bases align to TRBD1. The CDR3 region has the DNA TGTGCCAGCAGCCAACCCAAGACAGGGCCCTTGAGTGAAAAACTGTTTTTT. It specifies CASSQPKTGPLSEKLFF.